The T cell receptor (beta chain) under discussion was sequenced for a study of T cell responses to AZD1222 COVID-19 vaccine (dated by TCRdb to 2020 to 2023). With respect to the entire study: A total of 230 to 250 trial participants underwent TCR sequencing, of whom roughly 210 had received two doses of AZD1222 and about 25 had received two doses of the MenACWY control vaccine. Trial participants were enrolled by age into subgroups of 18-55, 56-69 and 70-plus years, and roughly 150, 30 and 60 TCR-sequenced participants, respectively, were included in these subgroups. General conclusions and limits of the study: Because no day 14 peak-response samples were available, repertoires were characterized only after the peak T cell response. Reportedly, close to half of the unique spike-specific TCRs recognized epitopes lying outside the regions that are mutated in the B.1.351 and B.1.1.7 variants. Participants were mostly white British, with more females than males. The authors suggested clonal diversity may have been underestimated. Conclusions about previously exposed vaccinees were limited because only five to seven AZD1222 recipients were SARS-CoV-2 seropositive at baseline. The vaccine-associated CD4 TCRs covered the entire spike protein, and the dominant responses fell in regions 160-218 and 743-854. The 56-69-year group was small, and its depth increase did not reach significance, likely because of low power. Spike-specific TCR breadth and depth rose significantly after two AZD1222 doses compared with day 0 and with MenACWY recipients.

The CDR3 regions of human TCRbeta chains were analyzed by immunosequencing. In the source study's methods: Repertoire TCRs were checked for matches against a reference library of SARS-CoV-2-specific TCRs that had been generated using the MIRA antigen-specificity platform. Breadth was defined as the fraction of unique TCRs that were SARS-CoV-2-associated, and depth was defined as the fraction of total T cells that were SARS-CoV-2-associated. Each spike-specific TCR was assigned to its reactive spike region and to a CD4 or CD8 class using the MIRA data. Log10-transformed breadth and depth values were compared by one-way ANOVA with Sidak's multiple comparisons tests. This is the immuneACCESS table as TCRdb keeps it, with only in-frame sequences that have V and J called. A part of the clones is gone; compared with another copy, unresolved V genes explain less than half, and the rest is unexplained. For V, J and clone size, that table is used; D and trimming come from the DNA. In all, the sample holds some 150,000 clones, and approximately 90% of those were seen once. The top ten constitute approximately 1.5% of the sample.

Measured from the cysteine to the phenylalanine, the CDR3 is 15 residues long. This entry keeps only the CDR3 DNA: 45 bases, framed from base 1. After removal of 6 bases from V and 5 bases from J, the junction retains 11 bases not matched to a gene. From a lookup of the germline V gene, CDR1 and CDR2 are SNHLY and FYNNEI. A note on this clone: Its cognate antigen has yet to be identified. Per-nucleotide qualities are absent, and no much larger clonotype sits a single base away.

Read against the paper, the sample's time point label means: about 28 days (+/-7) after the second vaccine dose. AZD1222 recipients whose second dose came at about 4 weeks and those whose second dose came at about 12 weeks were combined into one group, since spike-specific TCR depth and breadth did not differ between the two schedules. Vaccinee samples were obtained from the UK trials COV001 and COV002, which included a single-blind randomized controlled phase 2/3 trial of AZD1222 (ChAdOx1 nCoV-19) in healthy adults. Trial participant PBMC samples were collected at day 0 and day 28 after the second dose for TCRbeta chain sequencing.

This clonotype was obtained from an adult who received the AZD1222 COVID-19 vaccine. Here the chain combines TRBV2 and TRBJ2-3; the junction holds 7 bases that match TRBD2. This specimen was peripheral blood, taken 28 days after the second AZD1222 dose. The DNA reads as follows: TGTGCCAGCAGCTCGACTAGCATCGGGATAGATACGCAGTATTTT. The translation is CASSSTSIGIDTQYF.